The 28 T cell receptor beta chains given below trace back to one sample, sequenced in a study of long-term antiretroviral therapy in people with HIV. It was version v3.0 of the immunoSEQ assay that was run at survey level. Some clones are missing from TCRdb's copy, which holds only in-frame ones; the method was immunoSEQ multiplex PCR. The sample lists some 19,000 clones, roughly four fifths occurring once. Sample: unsorted PBMCs, taken 2.2 years after starting antiretroviral therapy. The receptors shown here come from a man between 50 and 59 years old with HIV.

V is TRBV18 and J is TRBJ2-7; 7 bases align to TRBD1. The CDR3 loop spans 14 amino acids. V was clipped by 3 bases and J by 5 bases; unmatched bases: 7. CDR1 is KGHSH and CDR2 is LQKENI in the germline V gene. CDR3 nucleotides: TGTGCCAGCTCACCCATTGAGGGGGCCCACGAGCAGTACTTC. It codes for CASSPIEGAHEQYF.

This chain uses TRBV5-5 with TRBJ2-5, with 7 bases identical to TRBD1. Trimming took 4 bases from V and 2 from J; bases not matched to a gene: 5. Germline assignment: CDR1 SGHKS and CDR2 YYEKEE (reference sequence). The CDR3 extends over 14 amino acids. The CDR3 bases are TGTGCCAGCAGCACGACAGGGCTTCAAGAGACCCAGTACTTC. Translation: CASSTTGLQETQYF.

Here the CDR3 reads CASSSPMGGTEQFF. The CDR3 DNA follows: TGTGCCAGCAGTTCTCCGATGGGGGGGACTGAGCAGTTCTTC. This chain links TRBV28 with TRBJ2-1; 7 nucleotides agree with TRBD2. Trimming removed 4 bases from V and 9 bases from J; junction bases left unmatched: 9. The CDR3 covers 14 residues. CDR1 is MDHEN and CDR2 is SYDVKM in the germline V gene.

The rearrangement links TRBV10-3 to TRBJ1-6; D may be TRBD1 (5 bases). The V gene's germline CDR1 is ENHRY and CDR2 SYGVKD. The CDR3 runs 15 residues. Trimming removed 11 bases from V and 0 bases from J, with 14 bases in between. The CDR3 DNA sequence: TGTGCCTCCCGACAGTCTGGCTCCTATAATTCACCCCTCCACTTT. It encodes CASRQSGSYNSPLHF.

The chain combines TRBV4-3 with TRBJ2-7; 7 nucleotides agree with TRBD1. The CDR3 totals 17 residues. Looked up from germline, CDR1 is LGHNA and CDR2 is YSLEER. V trimming: 0 bases; J trimming: 3 bases; junction bases outside the gene matches: 11. CDR3 region: CASSQETDRVFVYEQYF. In DNA form, the CDR3 reads TGCGCCAGCAGCCAAGAGACCGACAGGGTGTTTGTCTACGAGCAGTACTTC.

The rearrangement joins TRBV28 to TRBJ1-2; D is ambiguous. V lost 6 bases and J 8 bases, leaving 13 bases between the germline ends. The germline CDR1 and CDR2 sequences are MDHEN and SYDVKM. There are 12 residues in the CDR3. The CDR3 is CASSLGVEGYTF. Written as DNA, the CDR3 is TGTGCCAGCAGCCTCGGGGTGGAGGGCTACACCTTC.

The V gene is TRBV7-9, the J gene TRBJ1-1, with 7 bases aligning to TRBD1. The CDR3 is 14 amino acids. Trimming took 4 bases from V and 4 from J; bases not matched to a gene: 6. The germline gives CDR1 SEHNR, CDR2 FQNEAQ (reference sequence). In nucleotides, the CDR3 is TGTGCCAGCAGCTACGACAGGGTGGCCACTGAAGCTTTCTTT. It is translated as CASSYDRVATEAFF.

The chain combines TRBV29-1 with TRBJ2-7; 8 bases map to TRBD1. The CDR3 sequence is 12 residues long. V shed 6 bases and J 3 bases; nucleotides not matched to a gene: 4. Germline V gene lookup returns CDR1 SQVTM and CDR2 ANQGSEA. The CDR3, as DNA: TGCAGCGTAGAGACAGGGGTCTACGAGCAGTACTTC. It codes for CSVETGVYEQYF.

The J gene is TRBJ2-3, the V gene TRBV2; D gene uncertain. The CDR3 extends over 12 amino acids. The germline gives CDR1 SNHLY, CDR2 FYNNEI. Trimming cost V 7 bases and J 2 bases, with 7 bases left between them. CDR3 DNA: TGTGCCAGCAAGGCCGACACAGATACGCAGTATTTT. Translating gives CASKADTDTQYF.

This clone occurred once. The chain combines TRBV28 with TRBJ2-7, with D perhaps matching TRBD2 (6 bases). This CDR3 has 13 amino acids. The V end was cut by 6 bases, the J end by 4 bases, with 13 bases between. The V gene's germline CDR1 is MDHEN and CDR2 SYDVKM. CDR3 protein: CASRSSGRYEQYF. Written as DNA, the CDR3 is TGTGCCAGCAGGTCCTCAGGGAGGTACGAGCAGTACTTC.

V is TRBV28 and J is TRBJ1-5, with D perhaps TRBD1 (6 bases). The CDR3 is 14 residues long. Trimming shortened V by 5 bases and J by 6 bases, and 14 bases separated the two germline ends. Germline loops: CDR1 MDHEN, CDR2 SYDVKM. The CDR3 DNA reads TGTGCCAGCAGTCCTTCCCAGGGGAGTCAGCCCCAGCATTTT. This translates into CASSPSQGSQPQHF.

V is TRBV7-2 and J is TRBJ2-2; D might be TRBD2 (6 bases). CDR3 size: 14 residues. The germline V and J ends were trimmed by 5 bases and 3 bases, with 10 bases remaining between them. Germline V lookup: CDR1 SGHTA, CDR2 FQGNSA. The CDR3 DNA follows: TGTGCCAGCAGCCAGGGACTGCACACCGGGGAGCTGTTTTTT. Translating it yields CASSQGLHTGELFF.

The chain carries TRBV19 and TRBJ1-5, with 7 bases matching TRBD1. The germline CDR1 and CDR2 sequences are LNHDA and SQIVND (reference sequence). The V segment lost 5 bases and the J segment 1 base; nucleotides outside the gene matches: 14. This CDR3 contains 18 residues. The CDR3 nucleotides are TGTGCCAGTAGTCCCTGGACAGGATCGACGCGGAGCAATCAGCCCCAGCATTTT. Its translation: CASSPWTGSTRSNQPQHF.

The V gene is TRBV25-1, the J gene TRBJ2-1; D not certain. This CDR3 region has 12 residues. V shed 1 base and J shed 3 bases, with 1 base lying between them. Germline assignment: CDR1 MGHDK and CDR2 SYGVNS. The CDR3 spells CASSEFYNEQFF. The CDR3 DNA sequence: TGTGCCAGCAGTGAATTCTACAATGAGCAGTTCTTC.

This clone was found a few times. The genes are TRBV19 and TRBJ2-2; TRBD2 aligns across 7 bases. CDR1 is LNHDA and CDR2 is SQIVND in the germline V gene (reference sequence). The V and J ends lost 5 bases and 6 bases, in that order; junction bases with no gene match: 6. The CDR3 sequence is 14 residues long. The CDR3 protein is CASSWTRYAGELFF. The DNA for the CDR3 is TGTGCCAGTAGTTGGACTAGATACGCCGGGGAGCTGTTTTTT.

This clone was counted only a few times. The rearrangement links TRBV19 to TRBJ1-2; TRBD1 aligns across 7 bases. The V and J ends lost 10 bases and 4 bases, in that order; junction bases with no gene match: 9. The CDR3 length is 13 residues. Germline V CDR1 and CDR2: LNHDA, SQIVND (reference sequence). CDR3 in DNA: TGTGCCACTTCGACAGGGATTAGCTATGGCTACACCTTC. Translating it yields CATSTGISYGYTF. The whole variable domain, remainder taken from reference TRBV19 and TRBJ1-2, is DGGITQSPKYLFRKEGQNVTLSCEQNLNHDAMYWYRQDPGQGLRLIYYSQIVNDFQKGDIAEGYSVSREKKESFPLTVTSAQKNPTAFYLCATSTGISYGYTFGSGTRLTVV.

This chain connects TRBV27 to TRBJ2-7; 9 nucleotides agree with TRBD1. This CDR3 comprises 14 residues. Germline assignment: CDR1 MNHEY and CDR2 SMNVEV (reference sequence). The V gene end was trimmed by 3 bases and the J gene end by 3 bases; junction bases not matched to a gene: 3. In DNA, the CDR3 is TGTGCCAGCAGTTTGACAGGGGGTCACTACGAGCAGTACTTC. It is translated as CASSLTGGHYEQYF.

This clone was counted a single time. This chain connects TRBV7-7 to TRBJ2-1; D possibly matches TRBD1 or TRBD2 (5 bases each). The CDR3 runs 14 residues. Germline V lookup: CDR1 SSHAT, CDR2 FNYEAQ (reference sequence). V lost 1 base and J lost 10, with 14 bases in between. CDR3 sequence: CASSLVSGKGEQFF. The CDR3, as DNA: TGTGCCAGCAGCTTAGTTTCCGGGAAGGGGGAGCAGTTCTTC.

J is TRBJ2-7 and V is TRBV27; 8 bases fit TRBD1. Losses at the gene ends were 5 bases for V and 3 bases for J; bases not matched to a gene: 12. Germline V gene data show CDR1 as MNHEY and CDR2 as SMNVEV (reference sequence). The CDR3 is 16 amino acids. For the CDR3, the DNA is TGTGCCAGCAGTCCCTACCAGACAGGGGAAGTCTACGAGCAGTACTTC. Residues: CASSPYQTGEVYEQYF.

The chain couples TRBV11-2 to TRBJ2-1; D call uncertain. CDR3 size: 15 residues. Germline CDR1 reads SGHAT; CDR2 reads FQNNGV. Trimming took 1 base from V and 0 from J, leaving 7 bases between them. In nucleotides, the CDR3 is TGTGCCAGCAGCTTAGCGACCGCCTCCTACAATGAGCAGTTCTTC. Protein sequence: CASSLATASYNEQFF.

The V and J genes are TRBV7-3 and TRBJ2-5; 9 bases agree with TRBD2. Germline CDR1 and CDR2: SGHTA and FQGTGA. CDR3 length: 15 residues. Trimming removed 4 bases from V and 1 base from J; junction bases left unmatched: 4. The CDR3 sequence: CASSYSGGPQETQYF. In nucleotides, the CDR3 is TGTGCCAGCAGCTATAGCGGGGGCCCCCAAGAGACCCAGTACTTC.

This chain links TRBV28 with TRBJ2-5; 10 bases line up with TRBD2. V was pared by 6 bases and J by 7 bases, with 14 bases of the junction left unmatched. The CDR3 extends over 16 amino acids. Germline CDR1 and CDR2: MDHEN and SYDVKM. This CDR3 is CASSIGSGTSAATQYF. CDR3 coding DNA: TGTGCCAGCAGCATAGGGTCCGGGACTAGCGCGGCGACCCAGTACTTC.

The CDR3 coding sequence is TGTGCCATCAGTGGGACAGGGGGAGGGCAGCCCCAGCATTTT. It encodes CAISGTGGGQPQHF. The genes are TRBV10-3 and TRBJ1-5, with 10 bases lining up with TRBD1. Per germline, CDR1 ENHRY and CDR2 SYGVKD. This CDR3 has 14 residues. The V and J ends lost 4 bases and 7 bases, in that order; junction bases with no gene match: 4.

V and J are TRBV15 and TRBJ2-3, with D hard to call. CDR1 LNHNV and CDR2 YYDKDF come from the germline V gene (reference sequence). V lost 3 bases, J lost 2 bases, and 12 bases lay in between. The CDR3 runs to 15 residues. As DNA, the CDR3 is TGTGCCACCAGCAGTGGGGATCTAGACACAGATACGCAGTATTTT. Amino acids: CATSSGDLDTDTQYF.

A few counts support this clone. The rearrangement uses TRBV19 and TRBJ1-5; 7 positions agree with TRBD1. Germline trimming cut 8 bases from V and 3 bases from J; bases unmatched to any gene: 7. The V gene's germline CDR1 is LNHDA and CDR2 SQIVND (reference sequence). The length of the CDR3 is 14 residues. CDR3 protein: CASRPGQINQPQHF. The CDR3 nucleotides read TGTGCCAGTCGCCCGGGACAGATCAATCAGCCCCAGCATTTT.

This clone was counted a few times. The rearrangement uses TRBV19 and TRBJ1-3; 9 bases are shared with TRBD1. J gave up 3 bases and V 4 bases, and 16 bases lay outside the gene matches. The CDR3 has 19 amino acids. Germline V gene lookup returns CDR1 LNHDA and CDR2 SQIVND (reference sequence). In DNA, the CDR3 is TGTGCCAGTAGTAGAAGACAGGGGGTCGGACGGGGACTTGGAAACACCATATATTTT. Translated: CASSRRQGVGRGLGNTIYF.

CDR3 coding DNA: TGTGCCAGTAGGATACCCGTGAGAAACACTGAAGCTTTCTTT. Translated, it gives CASRIPVRNTEAFF. V gene TRBV19 combines with J gene TRBJ1-1, with unresolved D. The CDR3 spans 14 residues. Trimming shortened V by 6 bases and J by 2 bases, and 13 bases separated the two germline ends. Germline CDR1 reads LNHDA; CDR2 reads SQIVND (reference sequence). Based on the CDR3 plus reference TRBV19 and TRBJ1-1, the full variable domain is DGGITQSPKYLFRKEGQNVTLSCEQNLNHDAMYWYRQDPGQGLRLIYYSQIVNDFQKGDIAEGYSVSREKKESFPLTVTSAQKNPTAFYLCASRIPVRNTEAFFGQGTRLTVV.

V usage is TRBV6-5 and J usage is TRBJ1-6; D gene ambiguous. Trimming cost V 5 bases and J 7 bases, with 6 bases left between them. Germline assignment: CDR1 MNHEY and CDR2 SVGAGI. The CDR3 runs 12 residues. CDR3 DNA: TGTGCCAGCAGTATGGGGAATTCACCCCTCCACTTT. Encoded protein: CASSMGNSPLHF.